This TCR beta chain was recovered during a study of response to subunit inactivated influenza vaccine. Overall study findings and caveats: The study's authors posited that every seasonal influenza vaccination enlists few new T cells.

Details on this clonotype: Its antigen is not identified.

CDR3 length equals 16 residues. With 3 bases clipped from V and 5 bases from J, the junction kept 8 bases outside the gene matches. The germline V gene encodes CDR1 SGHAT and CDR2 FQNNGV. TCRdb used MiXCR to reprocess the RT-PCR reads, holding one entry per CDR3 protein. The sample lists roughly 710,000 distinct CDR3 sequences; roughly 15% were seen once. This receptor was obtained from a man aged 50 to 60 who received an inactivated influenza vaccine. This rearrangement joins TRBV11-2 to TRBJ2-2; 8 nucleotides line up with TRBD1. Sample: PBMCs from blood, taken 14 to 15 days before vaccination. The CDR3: CASSFSGGGDTGELFF. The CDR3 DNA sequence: TGTGCCAGCAGCTTTTCAGGGGGCGGAGATACCGGGGAGCTGTTTTTT.